The present entry profiles one T cell receptor (beta chain) with its context. Per the original methods: Counts of nucleated cells, estimated from reference gene primer amplification, were obtained. The table came from immunoSEQ multiplex PCR; TCRdb's copy has only in-frame clones and leaves some out. For V, J and clone size, that table is used; D and trimming come from the DNA. The sample lists fewer than 200,000 clones, 92% occurring once. Germline loops: CDR1 MNHEY, CDR2 SMNVEV (reference sequence). The CDR3 has 18 residues. J gave up 0 bases and V 4 bases, and 11 bases lay outside the gene matches. The sample is drawn from a study of blood T cell repertoires in COVID-19. As for the study in general: The United States, Italy and Spain supplied acute and convalescent COVID-19 samples. Nucleic acid was either cDNA or gDNA, and it came from T cells, B-cell-depleted T cells, or PBMCs.

Enrolled during active infection, Seattle patients were then followed longitudinally. V usage is TRBV27 and J usage is TRBJ2-3; TRBD1 matches at 9 bases. The material sequenced was peripheral blood. The receptor comes from a man aged 25-45 years with COVID-19, enrolled during active disease. CDR3 loop: CASSSGTGLGSSTDTQYF. In DNA, the CDR3 is TGTGCCAGCAGTTCCGGGACAGGGTTAGGGTCTAGCACAGATACGCAGTATTTT.